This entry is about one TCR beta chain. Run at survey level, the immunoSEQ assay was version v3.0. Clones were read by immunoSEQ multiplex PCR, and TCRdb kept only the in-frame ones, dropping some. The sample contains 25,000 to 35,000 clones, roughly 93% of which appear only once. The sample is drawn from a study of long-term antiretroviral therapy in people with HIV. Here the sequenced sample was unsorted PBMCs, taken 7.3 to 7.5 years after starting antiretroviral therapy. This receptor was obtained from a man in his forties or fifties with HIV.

The chain's CDR3 is CASSQDMSGVYNEQFF. The CDR3 DNA reads TGCGCCAGCAGCCAAGACATGAGCGGGGTCTACAATGAGCAGTTCTTC. The chain joins TRBV4-1 to TRBJ2-1; 7 bases fit TRBD2. The CDR3 runs 16 residues. J was trimmed by 3 bases and V by 0 bases; bases with no gene match: 5. CDR1 and CDR2 (germline): MGHRA, YSYEKL.